What follows is one T cell receptor (beta chain) and its context. The clone's antigen remains unknown. One base away there is no much larger clone; base qualities are not given. CDR1 is given as LGHDT and CDR2 as YNNKEL, both from the germline V gene (reference sequence). The CDR3 sequence holds 14 residues, the cysteine and phenylalanine included. Solely the CDR3 DNA is kept, with 42 bases framed from the first base. The V end gives up 8 bases and the J end 10 bases, leaving 8 bases in the junction not matched to a gene. This record belongs to a study of blood T cell repertoires in COVID-19 (dated by TCRdb to 2020 to 2021). Looking at the study overall: Samples from collaborators originated in the United States, Italy and Spain and spanned both the acute and convalescent phases of COVID-19. The prospective study material was composed of cDNA or gDNA derived from T cells, B-cell-depleted T cells, or PBMCs. The dataset comprised deeply sampled blood TCRbeta repertoires from subjects exposed to, actively infected with, or recovered from COVID-19. A freely available public database, intended as a resource for researchers studying the immune response to SARS-CoV-2, is where the repertoires were released. The samples were drawn from two sources: the first 160 participants of the ongoing ImmuneRACE study, and over 950 subjects contributed by 6 global collaborators. Nearly every sample came with metadata listing a de-identified subject ID, COVID-19 status, age in years and sex. Where available, HLA class I and class II types were obtained from metadata supplied by the sample provider rather than from assay-based typing.

TCRbeta CDR3 regions were amplified from genomic DNA using the immunoSEQ Assay, a bias-controlled multiplex PCR. Processing in the source paper ran as follows. The number of nucleated cells in each sample was estimated by amplification of reference gene primers within the assay. Sequence reads were collapsed and filtered to measure the absolute abundance of every unique TCRbeta CDR3 rearrangement. For each sample, productive Simpson clonality was calculated as the square root of Simpson's diversity index over productive rearrangements. TCRdb took this table from immuneACCESS and kept in-frame rearrangements with V and J called. Such tables lack part of the clones; where checked against another copy, unresolved V genes explain under half of the gap, and the rest is unexplained. That table furnishes V, J and clone size, whereas the DNA furnished D and trimming. The sample table shows 90,000 to 150,000 clones, and 80% to 90% are seen once. The biggest ten clones account for less than 30% of the sample.

The paper as a whole reports these results and caveats: Clinical and demographic metadata were provided uncurated, with the amount varying by source and participant.

Each collaborating institution followed its own protocols to collect whole blood in K2EDTA tubes. For TCRbeta analysis, collaborators shipped samples as frozen whole blood, isolated PBMCs, or DNA extracted from either of those sample types. The clonotype originates from a man between 65 and 85 years old with active or convalescent COVID-19. Sequencing was carried out using peripheral blood. The chain is assembled from TRBV3-1 (or the pseudogene TRBV3-2) and TRBJ2-1; 13 central nucleotides agree with TRBD2. The CDR3 protein sequence reads: CASDSGLAGEEQFF. The nucleotide sequence is given as TGTGCCAGCGACTCAGGACTAGCGGGAGAGGAGCAGTTCTTC.